The 22 T cell receptor beta chains listed next were all sequenced from one sample in a study of T cell changes during pregnancy in multiple sclerosis. Libraries were prepared by immunoSEQ multiplex PCR; TCRdb keeps only in-frame clonotypes and omits some of them. In the table there are 70,000 to 95,000 clones, 85% to 95% of which are singletons. The source material was CD4+ T cells from peripheral blood mononuclear cells, sampled in the second trimester of pregnancy. These receptors were collected from a female donor with multiple sclerosis, enrolled in a pregnancy study.

The CDR3 is CASSQEAGGQSPLHF. The CDR3 bases are TGCGCCAGCAGCCAAGAAGCGGGGGGCCAATCACCCCTCCACTTT. The gene calls are TRBV4-3 and TRBJ1-6, with D possibly being TRBD1 (6 bases). The CDR3 length is 15 residues. V gave up 0 bases and J gave up 10 bases, with 13 bases separating them. The germline CDR1 and CDR2 sequences are LGHNA and YSLEER.

This chain connects TRBV7-2 to TRBJ2-5; TRBD2 agrees at 8 bases. This CDR3 has 16 amino acids. Per the germline V gene, CDR1 is SGHTA and CDR2 is FQGNSA. V gave up 2 bases and J gave up 5 bases; unmatched junction bases: 10. The CDR3 nucleotides are TGTGCCAGCAGCTTAAATAGCGGGGCCGGGTGGGAGACCCAGTACTTC. Translation gives CASSLNSGAGWETQYF.

V is TRBV5-1 and J is TRBJ2-7, with 7 positions matching TRBD1. CDR3 size: 13 residues. Looked up from germline, CDR1 is SGHRS and CDR2 is YFSETQ. Trimming at V came to 4 bases and at J to 6 bases, leaving 7 bases not matched to a gene. The DNA of the CDR3 is TGCGCCAGCAGCCCGCAGACAGGGTTCGAGCAGTACTTC. The encoded protein is CASSPQTGFEQYF.

The V gene is TRBV25-1, the J gene TRBJ1-2, with TRBD1 as a possible D gene (5 bases). The ends were cut back, 2 bases at V and 8 bases at J, with 15 bases in the middle. The V gene's germline CDR1 is MGHDK and CDR2 SYGVNS. This CDR3 is built from 14 residues. The CDR3 loop reads CASSEPGLERGYTF. Written as DNA, the CDR3 is TGTGCCAGCAGTGAACCGGGACTTGAGCGGGGCTACACCTTC.

This sequence joins TRBV6-6 and TRBJ1-6; 8 positions agree with TRBD1. V lost 4 bases to trimming and J lost 9 bases; unmatched junction nucleotides: 11. CDR3 size: 16 residues. Germline lookup yields CDR1 MNHNY and CDR2 SVGAGI (reference sequence). CDR3 DNA: TGTGCCAGCAGTTTCCCAGGACAGGGTTGGACTTCACCCCTCCACTTT. Its translation: CASSFPGQGWTSPLHF.

This chain joins TRBV5-4 and TRBJ2-1; 10 bases match TRBD2. The junction had 11 bases not matched to a gene; V was cut back by 4 bases and J by 1 base. Per germline, CDR1 SGHNT and CDR2 YYREEE (reference sequence). This CDR3 has 18 residues. The DNA for the CDR3 is TGTGCCAGCAGCCCGGCTTCCCAAGCGGGAGGGTCCTACAATGAGCAGTTCTTC. Translating gives CASSPASQAGGSYNEQFF.

CDR3 bases: TGTGCCAGCACCCTGACTAGCAGTCGCACAGATACGCAGTATTTT. It encodes CASTLTSSRTDTQYF. The V call is TRBV2, the J call TRBJ2-3, with 7 bases identical to TRBD2. The germline CDR1 and CDR2 sequences are SNHLY and FYNNEI. This CDR3 spans 15 amino acids. V lost 7 bases to trimming and J lost 1 base; unmatched junction nucleotides: 8.

This chain uses TRBV5-4 with TRBJ2-7; D unclear. V was shortened by 4 bases and J by 3 bases, with 8 bases between the two germline ends. Germline lookup yields CDR1 SGHNT and CDR2 YYREEE (reference sequence). This CDR3 has 12 amino acids. CDR3 coding DNA: TGTGCCAGCAGCACCTCGGGCTACGAGCAGTACTTC. Its translation is CASSTSGYEQYF.

This chain uses TRBV4-1 with TRBJ2-7; 8 bases map to TRBD1. The CDR3 consists of 13 residues. V trimming: 9 bases; J trimming: 2 bases; junction bases outside the gene matches: 6. Germline-derived CDR1 and CDR2 are MGHRA and YSYEKL. The CDR3 loop reads CASSTGEAYEQYF. For the CDR3, the DNA is TGCGCCAGTTCGACAGGGGAGGCCTACGAGCAGTACTTC.

V gene TRBV27 combines with J gene TRBJ1-6; D might be TRBD1 (5 bases). The V and J ends lost 2 bases and 7 bases respectively, with 15 bases between them. Germline V gene lookup returns CDR1 MNHEY and CDR2 SMNVEV (reference sequence). This CDR3 region has 16 residues. Here the CDR3 reads CASSLLGGAGNSPLHF. CDR3 DNA sequence: TGTGCCAGCAGTTTACTTGGAGGGGCAGGGAATTCACCCCTCCACTTT.

This chain links TRBV7-6 with TRBJ2-3, with 7 bases identical to TRBD2. Trimming at V came to 5 bases and at J to 2 bases, leaving 10 bases not matched to a gene. The CDR3 extends over 16 amino acids. Germline CDR1 is SGHVS and CDR2 is FNYEAQ. CDR3 nucleotide sequence: TGTGCCAGCAGCCGTAGTGCTAGCGGCACCACAGATACGCAGTATTTT. Protein sequence: CASSRSASGTTDTQYF.

This clone has a single count. The chain has TRBV19 and TRBJ1-1, with D uncertain. CDR3 length equals 13 residues. The V end lost 7 bases, the J end lost 0 bases, and 9 bases lay between the germline ends. Germline CDR1 reads LNHDA; CDR2 reads SQIVND (reference sequence). The CDR3 bases are TGTGCCAGTATAGGCGGGATGAACACTGAAGCTTTCTTT. Its protein product is CASIGGMNTEAFF.

The V call is TRBV5-4, the J call TRBJ2-5; D possibly corresponds to TRBD1 (6 bases). This CDR3 is 16 amino acids long. The V gene's germline CDR1 is SGHNT and CDR2 YYREEE (reference sequence). Between the trimmed V and J ends, which lost 5 bases and 5 bases, there was a span of 22 bases. This CDR3 reads CASSGEQGSPLETQYF. The CDR3 DNA reads as TGTGCCAGCAGTGGGGAACAGGGATCTCCGCTGGAGACCCAGTACTTC.

The gene calls are TRBV7-2 and TRBJ1-5; D is possibly TRBD1 (6 bases). Germline values: CDR1 SGHTA, CDR2 FQGNSA. Trimming stripped 5 bases from V and 6 bases from J, with 11 bases between. The CDR3 length is 13 residues. CDR3 nucleotides: TGTGCCAGCAGCCTGGACAGAAGTCAGCCCCAGCATTTT. Protein product: CASSLDRSQPQHF.

The chain uses TRBV7-9 and TRBJ2-7, with D possibly being TRBD2 (6 bases). The CDR3 is 13 amino acids. CDR1 is SEHNR and CDR2 is FQNEAQ in the germline V gene (reference sequence). Between the trimmed V and J ends, which lost 3 bases and 2 bases, there was a span of 8 bases. The CDR3 spells CASSFGRTYEQYF. The CDR3 DNA reads as TGTGCCAGCAGCTTCGGGAGAACCTACGAGCAGTACTTC.

V is TRBV19 and J is TRBJ1-5, with D uncertain. This CDR3 contains 14 residues. Germline CDR1 is LNHDA and CDR2 is SQIVND (reference sequence). Trimming removed 6 bases from V and 7 bases from J, with 16 bases in between. CDR3 sequence (DNA): TGTGCCAGTAGCCTCCGACCCGGCGGACAGCCCCAGCATTTT. Its translation: CASSLRPGGQPQHF.

The count of this clone is one. V and J are TRBV7-3 and TRBJ2-7; tentative D call: TRBD1 (6 bases). The germline V and J ends were trimmed by 1 base and 1 base, with 11 bases remaining between them. Germline V lookup: CDR1 SGHTA, CDR2 FQGTGA. This CDR3 spans 15 amino acids. CDR3 sequence: CASSLMPGASYEQYF. The DNA of the CDR3 is TGTGCCAGCAGCTTAATGCCAGGGGCTTCCTACGAGCAGTACTTC. Full variable domain (missing parts from reference TRBV7-3 and TRBJ2-7): GAGVSQTPSNKVTEKGKYVELRCDPISGHTALYWYRQSLGQGPEFLIYFQGTGAADDSGLPNDRFFAVRPEGSVSTLKIQRTERGDSAVYLCASSLMPGASYEQYFGPGTRLTVT.

This clone was counted a few times. This sequence joins TRBV7-8 and TRBJ1-6; 8 bases map to TRBD1. This CDR3 comprises 13 residues. Germline V gives CDR1 SGHVS, CDR2 FQNEAQ. V lost 8 bases, J lost 7 bases, and 4 bases stayed unmatched. The CDR3 loop reads CASGQGQNSPLHF. The CDR3 DNA sequence: TGTGCCAGCGGACAGGGACAAAATTCACCCCTCCACTTT.

This rearrangement joins TRBV28 to TRBJ2-5; 7 bases match TRBD2. V lost 3 bases and J lost 4; bases outside the gene matches: 20. The V gene's germline CDR1 is MDHEN and CDR2 SYDVKM. This CDR3 is 19 amino acids long. As DNA, the CDR3 is TGTGCCAGCAGTTTGGGTCGACTGGCGGGAGAGTTGACGTTAGAGACCCAGTACTTC. The encoded protein is CASSLGRLAGELTLETQYF.

Remarks on this clone: A junction boundary mismatches the germline segment, possibly from a read error. This chain connects TRBV7-8 to TRBJ2-1; 9 bases agree with TRBD2. Germline CDR1 reads SGHVS; CDR2 reads FQNEAQ. This CDR3 comprises 15 residues. CDR3 nucleotides: TGTGCCAGCAGCGTAGCGGGAGTGGTCTACAATGAGCAGTTCTTC. Translating it yields CASSVAGVVYNEQFF.

This clone was observed a single time. This chain connects TRBV7-9 to TRBJ2-3; 7 nucleotides agree with TRBD1. V lost 1 base and J lost 2; bases outside the gene matches: 3. The CDR3 has 15 amino acids. CDR1 SEHNR and CDR2 FQNEAQ come from the germline V gene (reference sequence). For the CDR3, the DNA is TGTGCCAGCAGCTTAGGGGACAGAAACACAGATACGCAGTATTTT. Its protein product is CASSLGDRNTDTQYF.

The rearrangement uses TRBV7-2 and TRBJ1-6; 8 nucleotides agree with TRBD1. Looked up from germline, CDR1 is SGHTA and CDR2 is FQGNSA. V dropped 0 bases and J dropped 7; count of bases not matched to a gene: 8. CDR3 length equals 17 residues. CDR3 coding DNA: TGTGCCAGCAGCTTAGCCCGAGGACAGGGAGGGAATTCACCCCTCCACTTT. Its protein product is CASSLARGQGGNSPLHF.